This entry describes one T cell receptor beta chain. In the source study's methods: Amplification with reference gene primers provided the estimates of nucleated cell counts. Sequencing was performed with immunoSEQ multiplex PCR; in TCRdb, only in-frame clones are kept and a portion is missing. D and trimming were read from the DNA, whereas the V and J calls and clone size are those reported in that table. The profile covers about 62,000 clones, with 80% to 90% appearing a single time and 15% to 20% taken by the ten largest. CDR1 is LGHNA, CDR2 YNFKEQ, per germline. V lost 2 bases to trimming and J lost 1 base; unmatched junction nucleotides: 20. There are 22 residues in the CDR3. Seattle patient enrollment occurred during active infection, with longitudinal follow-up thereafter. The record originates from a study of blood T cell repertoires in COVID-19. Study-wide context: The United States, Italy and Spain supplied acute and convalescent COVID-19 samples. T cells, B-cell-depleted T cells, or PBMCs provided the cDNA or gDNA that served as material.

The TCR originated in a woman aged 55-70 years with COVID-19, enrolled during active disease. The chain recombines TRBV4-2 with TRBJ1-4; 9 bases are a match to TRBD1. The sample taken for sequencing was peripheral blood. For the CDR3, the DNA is TGTGCCAGCAGCCAATTAGTGGAGCTACTCCGGGACAGGGACGAAACTAATGAAAAACTGTTTTTT. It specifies CASSQLVELLRDRDETNEKLFF.